The 20 T cell receptor beta chains below were found in one sample sequenced in a study of blood T cell repertoires in COVID-19. The repertoire was sequenced with immunoSEQ multiplex PCR; TCRdb's copy has only in-frame clones and lacks some. The sample shows under 350,000 clones, approximately 85% of them seen only once. Sequencing input: peripheral blood. The receptor set was obtained from a woman between 65 and 79 years old with acute or convalescent COVID-19.

About this clone itself: The sample has other DNA sequences that encode this CDR3 too. The chain's CDR3 is CAWSVQENQPQHF. In DNA, the CDR3 is TGTGCCTGGAGTGTACAGGAGAATCAGCCCCAGCATTTT. The rearrangement joins TRBV30 to TRBJ1-5; D may be TRBD1 (5 bases). This CDR3 comprises 13 residues. Germline-derived CDR1 and CDR2 are GTSNPN and SVGIG (reference sequence). The V end was cut by 0 bases, the J end by 4 bases, with 7 bases between.

This clone showed up just a few times. V gene TRBV7-2 combines with J gene TRBJ2-6; TRBD1 matches 8 bases. The CDR3 loop spans 16 amino acids. Per germline, CDR1 SGHTA and CDR2 FQGNSA. The ends lost 8 bases at V and 0 bases at J; junction bases unmatched: 6. The CDR3 loop is CASSGTGLSGANVLTF. CDR3 bases: TGTGCCAGCTCCGGGACAGGTCTCTCTGGGGCCAACGTCCTGACTTTC.

The chain combines TRBV19 with TRBJ2-7, with D possibly TRBD1 on 6 matching bases. Between the trimmed V and J ends, which lost 6 bases and 5 bases, there was a span of 17 bases. The length of the CDR3 is 14 residues. Germline V gene sequence: CDR1 LNHDA, CDR2 SQIVND (reference sequence). The CDR3 reads CASRAGQKTNEQYF. The CDR3 coding sequence is TGTGCCAGTAGGGCCGGACAGAAAACAAACGAGCAGTACTTC.

The chain has TRBV19 and TRBJ1-2, with a tentative D call TRBD1 (6 bases). Germline V CDR1 and CDR2: LNHDA, SQIVND (reference sequence). The CDR3 is 14 residues long. Trimming cost V 3 bases and J 7 bases, with 15 bases left between them. The CDR3 is CASSIGGRPSGYTF. The CDR3 DNA reads TGTGCCAGTAGTATTGGGGGCCGGCCCTCTGGCTACACCTTC.

The rearrangement links TRBV27 to TRBJ2-3; TRBD1 might be the D (7 bases). Germline-derived CDR1 and CDR2 are MNHEY and SMNVEV (reference sequence). The CDR3 consists of 15 residues. V lost 4 bases to trimming and J lost 6 bases, with 17 bases between them. The CDR3 spells CASSSQGGWGDTQYF. The DNA for the CDR3 is TGTGCCAGCAGTTCGCAGGGGGGCTGGGGGGATACGCAGTATTTT.

The chain has TRBV7-9 and TRBJ1-1; D is possibly TRBD1 (6 bases). Looked up from germline, CDR1 is SEHNR and CDR2 is FQNEAQ (reference sequence). V lost 4 bases to trimming and J lost 11 bases, with 14 bases between them. CDR3 length equals 12 residues. The CDR3 sequence is CASSSEQGDAFF. The DNA for the CDR3 is TGTGCCAGCAGCTCAGAACAGGGTGACGCTTTCTTT.

The rearrangement joins TRBV5-1 to TRBJ2-3; 11 nucleotides match TRBD2. The V gene end was trimmed by 4 bases and the J gene end by 4 bases; junction bases not matched to a gene: 8. The CDR3 contains 16 residues. In germline, CDR1 is SGHRS, CDR2 YFSETQ. The chain's CDR3 is CASSVISGGDADTQYF. The CDR3 DNA is TGCGCCAGCAGCGTTATTAGCGGGGGGGACGCAGATACGCAGTATTTT.

The chain links TRBV29-1 to TRBJ1-1; weak D call: TRBD1 (5 bases). The CDR3 contains 13 residues. CDR1 and CDR2 from the germline V gene are SQVTM and ANQGSEA. Trimming cost V 5 bases and J 0 bases, with 10 bases left between them. The CDR3 loop is CSVHGGMNTEAFF. The CDR3 DNA reads TGCAGCGTTCACGGGGGTATGAACACTGAAGCTTTCTTT.

V is TRBV2 and J is TRBJ2-1; the match to TRBD2 covers 12 bases. Germline V lookup: CDR1 SNHLY, CDR2 FYNNEI. The V segment lost 11 bases and the J segment 6 bases; nucleotides outside the gene matches: 8. This CDR3 contains 14 residues. CDR3 nucleotides: TGTGCCGCCACTAGCGGGGGGACGTTCAATGAGCAGTTCTTC. Its translation: CAATSGGTFNEQFF.

The chain uses TRBV5-4 and TRBJ1-3; D unresolved. The CDR3 spans 16 residues. V lost 3 bases to trimming and J lost 4 bases, with 17 bases between them. From germline, CDR1 is SGHNT and CDR2 YYREEE (reference sequence). The DNA for the CDR3 is TGTGCCAGCAGCTCATACCGGGAGAGCGGGGGAAACACCATATATTTT. This translates into CASSSYRESGGNTIYF.

V usage is TRBV7-6 and J usage is TRBJ2-2, with D perhaps matching TRBD1 (6 bases). Per germline, CDR1 SGHVS and CDR2 FNYEAQ. This CDR3 is built from 16 residues. V shed 6 bases and J shed 5 bases, with 19 bases lying between them. The CDR3 DNA reads as TGTGCCAGCAGTTTTCAAGACAGGTTAACAACCGGGGAGCTGTTTTTT. Translating it yields CASSFQDRLTTGELFF.

This clone showed up just once. This chain connects TRBV10-3 to TRBJ1-1, with TRBD1 matching over 10 bases. Germline V lookup: CDR1 ENHRY, CDR2 SYGVKD. The CDR3 is made up of 13 amino acids. The junction had 1 base not matched to a gene; V was cut back by 4 bases and J by 5 bases. CDR3: CAISGDRGTEAFF. In nucleotides, the CDR3 is TGTGCCATCAGTGGGGACAGGGGAACTGAAGCTTTCTTT.

The chain uses TRBV19 and TRBJ2-2; 8 bases line up with TRBD1. This CDR3 is built from 15 residues. V lost 9 bases to trimming and J lost 1 base; unmatched junction nucleotides: 7. Germline V lookup: CDR1 LNHDA, CDR2 SQIVND (reference sequence). The CDR3 DNA reads as TGTGCCAGCAAAGTGGGACAGGTGAACACCGGGGAGCTGTTTTTT. Translation gives CASKVGQVNTGELFF.

This chain uses TRBV19 with TRBJ1-5; 7 nucleotides match TRBD1. V lost 5 bases and J lost 2; bases outside the gene matches: 9. Germline CDR1 and CDR2: LNHDA and SQIVND (reference sequence). The CDR3 spans 16 residues. CDR3 sequence: CASSPTTGTRNQPQHF. CDR3 coding DNA: TGTGCCAGTAGTCCCACGACAGGGACCCGCAATCAGCCCCAGCATTTT.

This clone was counted between two and nine times. The missing conserved phenylalanine or tryptophan at the end of this CDR3 makes a read error likely. The DNA is omitted, as the CDR3 cannot be located on it reliably, and the CDR3 follows TCRdb's listing. The V and J genes are TRBV27 and TRBJ1-3; TRBD1, as called in the table, went unchecked against the DNA. Per germline, CDR1 MNHEY and CDR2 SMNVEV (reference sequence). The CDR3 is 15 residues long, ends included. The CDR3 here is CASLRNPGEHHIFTP.

V usage is TRBV5-6 and J usage is TRBJ2-5, with a possible D match to TRBD2 (5 bases). Germline CDR1 is SGHDT and CDR2 is YYEEEE. This CDR3 has 13 amino acids. The V end was cut by 2 bases, the J end by 7 bases, with 12 bases between. For the CDR3, the DNA is TGTGCCAGCAGCTTAGTTGGGAGCATGACCCAGTACTTC. Translation: CASSLVGSMTQYF.

The chain has TRBV29-1 and TRBJ1-2, with D perhaps matching TRBD1 (5 bases). Germline V gives CDR1 SQVTM, CDR2 ANQGSEA. Trimming cost V 2 bases and J 7 bases, with 17 bases left between them. This CDR3 is built from 14 residues. CDR3 amino acids: CSVETPATGGGYTF. Here the CDR3 DNA reads TGCAGCGTTGAAACCCCCGCCACCGGGGGTGGCTACACCTTC.

This clone was recorded a few times. The rearrangement uses TRBV3-1 (or the pseudogene TRBV3-2) and TRBJ1-2; D is unresolved. The CDR3 length is 14 residues. The V end was cut by 0 bases, the J end by 5 bases, with 10 bases between. From germline, CDR1 is LGHDT and CDR2 YNNKEL (reference sequence). In nucleotides, the CDR3 is TGTGCCAGCAGCCAAGAGAGGGAGGGTTATGGCTACACCTTC. It encodes CASSQEREGYGYTF.

CDR3 in amino acids: CASSPAPGDRGPTARQRELFF. For the CDR3, the DNA is TGTGCCAGCAGCCCCGCGCCCGGGGACAGGGGGCCTACTGCCCGGCAACGGGAGCTGTTTTTT. The chain employs TRBV9 and TRBJ2-2, with 12 bases fitting TRBD1. The germline V gene encodes CDR1 SGDLS and CDR2 YYNGEE. The trim removed 4 bases at V and 9 bases at J, leaving 25 bases unmatched. CDR3 length: 21 residues.

The chain has TRBV19 and TRBJ1-5, with TRBD1 matching 8 bases. Germline trimming cut 4 bases from V and 3 bases from J; bases unmatched to any gene: 11. The CDR3 consists of 17 residues. Germline-derived CDR1 and CDR2 are LNHDA and SQIVND (reference sequence). The chain's CDR3 is CASSTGQALGYNQPQHF. DNA for the CDR3: TGTGCCAGTAGTACGGGACAGGCCTTAGGATACAATCAGCCCCAGCATTTT.